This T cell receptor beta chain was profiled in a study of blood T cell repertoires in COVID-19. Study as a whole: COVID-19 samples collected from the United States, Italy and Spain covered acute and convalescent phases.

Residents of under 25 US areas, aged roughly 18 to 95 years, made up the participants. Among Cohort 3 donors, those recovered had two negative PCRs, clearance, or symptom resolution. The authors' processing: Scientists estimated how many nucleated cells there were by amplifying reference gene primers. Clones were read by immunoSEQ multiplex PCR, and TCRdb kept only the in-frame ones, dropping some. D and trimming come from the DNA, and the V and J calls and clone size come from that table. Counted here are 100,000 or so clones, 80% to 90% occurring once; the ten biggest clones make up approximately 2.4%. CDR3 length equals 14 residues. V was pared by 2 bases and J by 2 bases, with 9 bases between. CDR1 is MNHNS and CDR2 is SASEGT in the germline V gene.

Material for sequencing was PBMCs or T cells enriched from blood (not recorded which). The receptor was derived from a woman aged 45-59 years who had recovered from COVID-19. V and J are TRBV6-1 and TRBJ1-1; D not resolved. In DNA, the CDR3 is TGTGCCAGCAGTGAAAGTGAGTCAAACACTGAAGCTTTCTTT. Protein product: CASSESESNTEAFF.